The 15 T cell receptor beta chains below all came from one sample that was sequenced in a study of beta chain features in type 1 diabetes. Expressed TCRB transcripts got sequenced, as all isolated RNA was reverse transcribed. Measured with immunoSEQ multiplex PCR; TCRdb has only the in-frame clones, and not every one. Here the sample spans fewer than 900,000 clones, 17% being singletons. Input material: naive CD4+ T cells from blood. These receptors all stem from a young woman in good health.

This clone has just a few counts. V usage is TRBV19 and J usage is TRBJ2-3; D perhaps matches TRBD1 (5 bases). The CDR3 sequence is 11 residues long. Germline V CDR1 and CDR2: LNHDA, SQIVND (reference sequence). Trimming removed 6 bases from V and 11 bases from J, with 12 bases in between. The CDR3 here is CASSDRVKQYF. Here the CDR3 DNA reads TGTGCCAGTAGCGACAGAGTGAAGCAGTATTTT.

CDR3 in DNA: TGTGCCAGCAGCTACGGACTTCTTGGGATTACAGATACGCAGTATTTT. The encoded protein is CASSYGLLGITDTQYF. This rearrangement joins TRBV5-6 to TRBJ2-3; tentative D call: TRBD2 (5 bases). Germline CDR1 is SGHDT and CDR2 is YYEEEE. CDR3 length: 16 residues. Trimming left V 3 bases short and J 3 bases short, with 17 bases between.

This clone was observed a handful of times. The rearrangement links TRBV27 to TRBJ2-7, with 7 bases matching TRBD2. Germline V lookup: CDR1 MNHEY, CDR2 SMNVEV (reference sequence). The V segment lost 2 bases and the J segment 2 bases; nucleotides outside the gene matches: 6. The CDR3 extends over 15 amino acids. CDR3 DNA: TGTGCCAGCAGTTTAATAGCGGGTCGTACCTACGAGCAGTACTTC. This gives the protein CASSLIAGRTYEQYF.

V and J are TRBV14 and TRBJ2-7, with a possible D match to TRBD1 (5 bases). The CDR3 covers 14 residues. The V gene lost 4 bases and the J gene lost 3 bases, with 13 bases spanning the gap. Germline values: CDR1 SGHDN, CDR2 FVKESK. CDR3 protein: CASSLEAGIYEQYF. The CDR3 DNA follows: TGTGCCAGCAGCCTCGAGGCAGGGATCTACGAGCAGTACTTC.

J is TRBJ2-7 and V is TRBV4-2, with D hard to call. Germline V gene sequence: CDR1 LGHNA, CDR2 YNFKEQ. Trimming took off 5 bases at V and 3 bases at J, with 14 bases between the two ends. This CDR3 has 14 residues. CDR3: CASSLDPTSYEQYF. Here the CDR3 DNA reads TGTGCCAGCAGCTTGGACCCCACGAGCTACGAGCAGTACTTC.

J is TRBJ2-7 and V is TRBV7-6; no firm D call. Germline assignment: CDR1 SGHVS and CDR2 FNYEAQ. CDR3 size: 13 residues. V was pared by 6 bases and J by 3 bases, with 12 bases between. The DNA of the CDR3 is TGTGCCAGCAGTCACAATAGAGGCTACGAGCAGTACTTC. Protein sequence: CASSHNRGYEQYF.

The rearrangement uses TRBV6-6 and TRBJ2-7; 7 nucleotides match TRBD1. The V segment lost 2 bases and the J segment 7 bases; nucleotides outside the gene matches: 11. The germline V gene has CDR1 MNHNY and CDR2 SVGAGI (reference sequence). The CDR3 contains 15 residues. CDR3 protein: CASSYEGAPTTEQYF. The CDR3 nucleotides are TGTGCCAGCAGTTACGAGGGGGCCCCTACTACGGAGCAGTACTTC.

V gene TRBV7-2 combines with J gene TRBJ2-1; D is possibly TRBD2 (7 bases). This CDR3 is 15 amino acids long. Germline V gene data show CDR1 as SGHTA and CDR2 as FQGNSA. Trimming stripped 5 bases from V and 10 bases from J, with 21 bases between. The CDR3 bases are TGTGCCAGCAGCGCCATGCGGGGGCGCATTTACGAGCAGTTCTTC. It codes for CASSAMRGRIYEQFF.

The sample holds a few counts of this clone. The rearrangement uses TRBV7-2 and TRBJ2-7; D remains unclear. Germline V CDR1 and CDR2: SGHTA, FQGNSA. V lost 0 bases, J lost 2 bases, and 14 bases lay in between. The CDR3 covers 16 residues. CDR3 sequence: CASSLAPVTGAYEQYF. The CDR3 region has the DNA TGTGCCAGCAGCTTAGCGCCGGTTACCGGAGCCTACGAGCAGTACTTC.

This clone has more than one count but fewer than ten. V gene TRBV6-5 combines with J gene TRBJ2-5; TRBD2 matches 11 bases. The junction had 11 bases not matched to a gene; V was cut back by 7 bases and J by 7 bases. Germline lookup yields CDR1 MNHEY and CDR2 SVGAGI. CDR3 size: 15 residues. The CDR3: CASTMGTSGARTQYF. The CDR3 DNA reads as TGTGCCAGCACGATGGGGACTAGCGGAGCTCGGACCCAGTACTTC.

A few counts support this clone. In DNA, the CDR3 is TGTGCCAGCAGTATGGACAGGGGGAACGAGCAGTACTTC. Protein sequence: CASSMDRGNEQYF. The V call is TRBV6-6, the J call TRBJ2-7; 10 nucleotides align to TRBD1. Germline values: CDR1 MNHNY, CDR2 SVGAGI (reference sequence). This CDR3 has 13 residues. The V segment lost 5 bases and the J segment 5 bases; nucleotides outside the gene matches: 3.

This clone came up a few times. V gene TRBV7-2 combines with J gene TRBJ2-1; TRBD2 might be the D (6 bases). This CDR3 spans 15 amino acids. CDR1 is SGHTA, CDR2 FQGNSA, per germline. Trimming took 5 bases from V and 3 from J, leaving 14 bases between them. The CDR3 spells CASSQRLGYYNEQFF. For the CDR3, the DNA is TGTGCCAGCAGCCAGCGACTAGGGTACTACAATGAGCAGTTCTTC.

This chain links TRBV6-5 with TRBJ1-2; perhaps TRBD1 as D (6 bases). The germline V gene has CDR1 MNHEY and CDR2 SVGAGI. This CDR3 is 14 amino acids long. Trimming left V 5 bases short and J 4 bases short, with 14 bases between. CDR3 DNA sequence: TGTGCCAGCAGTCGGACCGCGGACAGCTATGGCTACACCTTC. Its protein product is CASSRTADSYGYTF.

This clone was counted between two and nine times. The rearrangement links TRBV29-1 to TRBJ2-4; D is uncertain. The CDR3 totals 12 residues. V was trimmed by 4 bases and J by 0 bases, leaving 4 bases between them. Germline V gene data show CDR1 as SQVTM and CDR2 as ANQGSEA. The CDR3 DNA is TGCAGCGTTGGGGTAGCCAAAAACATTCAGTACTTC. Translated, it gives CSVGVAKNIQYF.

CDR3 sequence: CASRGTGGFRAEGYTF. As DNA, the CDR3 is TGTGCCAGCAGAGGGACAGGGGGCTTCAGGGCTGAAGGCTACACCTTC. The chain uses TRBV28 and TRBJ1-2; TRBD1 matches 12 bases. V lost 6 bases and J lost 8; bases outside the gene matches: 13. The CDR3 consists of 16 residues. The germline V gene encodes CDR1 MDHEN and CDR2 SYDVKM.